The text below deals with one T cell receptor beta chain. This specimen comes from a study of blood T cell repertoires in COVID-19. Overall study context: COVID-19 samples collected from the United States, Italy and Spain covered acute and convalescent phases. Sources were T cells, B-cell-depleted T cells, or PBMCs; the material itself was cDNA or gDNA.

TCRdb's table, derived via immunoSEQ multiplex PCR, lists solely in-frame clones and lacks some. The data show tens of thousands of clones, 65% to 90% seen once. The sequence was obtained from a woman aged 80 or over with acute or convalescent COVID-19. Sequencing was performed on peripheral blood.

In nucleotides, the CDR3 is TGTGCCAGTAGTATTGGAGAGACAGACAATGAAAAACTGTTTTTT. Its protein product is CASSIGETDNEKLFF. The V gene is TRBV19, the J gene TRBJ1-4; weak D call: TRBD1 (5 bases). Germline V gene data show CDR1 as LNHDA and CDR2 as SQIVND (reference sequence). CDR3 size: 15 residues. V lost 3 bases, J lost 5 bases, and 13 bases lay in between.